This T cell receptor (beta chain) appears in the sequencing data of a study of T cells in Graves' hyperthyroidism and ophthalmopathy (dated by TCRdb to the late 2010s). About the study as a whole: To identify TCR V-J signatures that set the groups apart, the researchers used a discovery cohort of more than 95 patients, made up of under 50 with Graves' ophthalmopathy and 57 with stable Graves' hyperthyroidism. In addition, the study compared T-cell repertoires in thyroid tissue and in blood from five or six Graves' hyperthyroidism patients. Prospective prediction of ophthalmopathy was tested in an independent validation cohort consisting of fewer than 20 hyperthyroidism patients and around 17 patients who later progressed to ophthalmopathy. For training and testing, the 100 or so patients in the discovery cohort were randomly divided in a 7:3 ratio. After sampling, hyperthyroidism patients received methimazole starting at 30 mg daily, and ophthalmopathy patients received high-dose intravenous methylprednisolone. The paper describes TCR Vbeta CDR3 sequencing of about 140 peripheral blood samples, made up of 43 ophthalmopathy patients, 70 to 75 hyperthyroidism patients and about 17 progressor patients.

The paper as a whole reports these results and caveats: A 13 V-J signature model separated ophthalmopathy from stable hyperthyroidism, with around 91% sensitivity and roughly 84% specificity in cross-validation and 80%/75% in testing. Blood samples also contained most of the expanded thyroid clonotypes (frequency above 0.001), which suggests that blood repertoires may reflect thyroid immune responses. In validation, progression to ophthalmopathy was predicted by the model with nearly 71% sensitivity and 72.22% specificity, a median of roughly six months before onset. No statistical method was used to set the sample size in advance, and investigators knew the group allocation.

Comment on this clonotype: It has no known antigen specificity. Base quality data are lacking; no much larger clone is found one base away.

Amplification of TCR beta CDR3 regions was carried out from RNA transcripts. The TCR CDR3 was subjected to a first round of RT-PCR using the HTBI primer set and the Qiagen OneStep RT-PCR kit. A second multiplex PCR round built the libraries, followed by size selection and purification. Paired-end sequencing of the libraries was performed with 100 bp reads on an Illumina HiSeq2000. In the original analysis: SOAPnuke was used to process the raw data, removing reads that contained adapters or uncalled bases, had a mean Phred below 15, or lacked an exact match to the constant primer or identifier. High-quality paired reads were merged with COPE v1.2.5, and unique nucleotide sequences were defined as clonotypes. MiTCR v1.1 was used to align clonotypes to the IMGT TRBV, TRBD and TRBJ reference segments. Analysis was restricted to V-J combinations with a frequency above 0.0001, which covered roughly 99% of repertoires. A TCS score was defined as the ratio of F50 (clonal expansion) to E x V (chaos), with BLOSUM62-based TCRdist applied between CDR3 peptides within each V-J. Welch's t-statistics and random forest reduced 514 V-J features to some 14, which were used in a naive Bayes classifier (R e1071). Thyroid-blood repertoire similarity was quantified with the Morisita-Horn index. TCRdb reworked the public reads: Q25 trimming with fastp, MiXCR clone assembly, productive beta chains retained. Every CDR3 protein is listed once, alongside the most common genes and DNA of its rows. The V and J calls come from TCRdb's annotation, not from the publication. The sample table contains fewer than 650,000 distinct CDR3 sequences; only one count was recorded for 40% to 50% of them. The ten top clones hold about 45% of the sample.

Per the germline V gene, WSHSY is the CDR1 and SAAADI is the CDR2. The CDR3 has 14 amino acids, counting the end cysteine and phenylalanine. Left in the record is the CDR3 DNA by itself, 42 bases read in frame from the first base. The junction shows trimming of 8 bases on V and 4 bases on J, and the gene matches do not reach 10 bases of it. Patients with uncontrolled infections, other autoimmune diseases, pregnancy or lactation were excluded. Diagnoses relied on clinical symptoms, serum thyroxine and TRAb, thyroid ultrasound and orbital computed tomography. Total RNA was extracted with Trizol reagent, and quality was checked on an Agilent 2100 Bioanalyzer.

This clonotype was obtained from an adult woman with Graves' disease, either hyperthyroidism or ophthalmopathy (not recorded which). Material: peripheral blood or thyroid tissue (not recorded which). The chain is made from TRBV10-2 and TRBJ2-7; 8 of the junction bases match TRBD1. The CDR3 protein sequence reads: CASSDQGALYEQYF. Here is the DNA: TGCGCCAGCTCCGACCAGGGGGCTTTGTACGAGCAGTACTTC.